These T cell receptor beta chains were read from a single sample in a study of blood T cell repertoires in COVID-19. The data were produced by immunoSEQ multiplex PCR, yet TCRdb's version contains in-frame clones alone and is incomplete. The data contain approximately 200,000 clones, approximately 86% of them singletons. Sequenced sample: peripheral blood. The receptor source for this set is a man aged 18 to 29 with active or convalescent COVID-19. The CDR3 runs from the conserved cysteine through the conserved F or W. A D gene is named only where the DNA matches it firmly. Not every row has a clone size; where given, it reads once, few, many or a size class.

>TRBJ2-4|TRBV27|16|-|TRBD1
CASGSQGSLAKNIQYF
TGTGCCAGCGGATCACAGGGGAGCTTAGCCAAAAACATTCAGTACTTC
>TRBJ2-7|TRBV7-9|12|-|TRBD1
CASSSTGGEQYF
TGTGCCAGCAGCTCCACAGGGGGCGAGCAGTACTTC
>TRBJ1-4|TRBV9|16|-|-
CASSASAGGGSEKLFF
TGTGCCAGCAGCGCCTCAGCTGGGGGCGGATCTGAAAAACTGTTTTTT
>TRBJ2-2|TRBV9|15|-|TRBD1
CASSVSTGGSGELFF
TGTGCCAGCAGCGTCTCAACAGGGGGATCCGGGGAGCTGTTTTTT
>TRBJ2-4|TRBV5-6|13|-|-
CASTSQSGNIQYF
TGTGCCAGCACGAGCCAAAGCGGAAACATTCAGTACTTC
>TRBJ2-7|TRBV19|14|-|-
CASSIETSSYEQYF
TGTGCCAGTAGTATTGAGACTAGCTCCTACGAGCAGTACTTC
>TRBJ1-2|TRBV5-5|13|-|TRBD1
CASSMDRNYGYTF
TGTGCCAGCAGCATGGACAGGAACTATGGCTACACCTTC
>TRBJ2-1|TRBV28|12|-|-
CASTSAGNSGFF
TGTGCCAGCACCTCCGCCGGGAATTCAGGGTTCTTC
>TRBJ2-4|TRBV27|13|-|-
CASSSRIENIQYF
TGTGCCAGCAGCTCCCGCATAGAAAACATTCAGTACTTC
>TRBJ1-5|TRBV19|19|few|TRBD1
CASSIRTGNTILDNQPQHF
TGTGCCAGTAGTATTAGGACAGGGAATACTATTTTGGACAATCAGCCCCAGCATTTT
>TRBJ1-1|TRBV7-2|15|-|-
CASSLVQGQNTEAFF
TGTGCCAGCAGCTTAGTTCAGGGGCAGAACACTGAAGCTTTCTTT
>TRBJ2-5|TRBV4-1|14|-|TRBD2
CASSQRTRLETQYF
TGCGCCAGCAGCCAACGGACTAGGTTAGAGACCCAGTACTTC
>TRBJ2-3|TRBV14|18|few|TRBD1
CASSHIGTETIGTDTQYF
TGTGCCAGCAGCCACATTGGGACAGAAACCATCGGCACAGATACGCAGTATTTT
>TRBJ1-6|TRBV28|17|-|TRBD1
CASSTLATGGYNSPLHF
TGTGCCAGCAGTACCCTAGCTACAGGGGGTTATAATTCACCCCTCCACTTT
>TRBJ2-7|TRBV7-7|15|-|-
CASSEGDFSSYEQYF
TGTGCCAGCAGCGAAGGGGACTTCAGCTCCTACGAGCAGTACTTC